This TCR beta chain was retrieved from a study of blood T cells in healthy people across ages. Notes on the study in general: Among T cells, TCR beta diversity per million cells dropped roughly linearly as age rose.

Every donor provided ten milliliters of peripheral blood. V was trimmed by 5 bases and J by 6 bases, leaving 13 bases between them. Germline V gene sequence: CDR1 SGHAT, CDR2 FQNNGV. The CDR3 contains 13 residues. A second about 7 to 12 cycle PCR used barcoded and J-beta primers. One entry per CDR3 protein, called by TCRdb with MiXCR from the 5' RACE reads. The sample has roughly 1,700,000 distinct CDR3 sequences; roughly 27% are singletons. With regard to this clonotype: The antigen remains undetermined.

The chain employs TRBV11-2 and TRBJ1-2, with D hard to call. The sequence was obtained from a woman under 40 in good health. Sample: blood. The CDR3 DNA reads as TGTGCCAGCAGCCCAACATTCACCCATGGCTACACCTTC. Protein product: CASSPTFTHGYTF.